This T cell receptor beta chain was observed in a study of CD8+ T cells in alopecia areata. Described treatment: oral pan-JAK inhibitor, 5-10 mg twice daily. The germline V gene encodes CDR1 SGHDT and CDR2 YYEEEE. The ends were cut back, 5 bases at V and 2 bases at J, with 17 bases in the middle. The CDR3 runs to 15 residues. Sequencing relied on a cDNA template that was reverse transcribed from extracted RNA. Clones were sequenced by immunoSEQ multiplex PCR, and TCRdb holds only the in-frame ones, with some missing. The repertoire consists of 180,000 or so clones, with roughly 50% occurring once and the leading ten covering roughly 17%.

The clonotype was recovered from a human donor with alopecia areata. The sequencing used CD4+ T cells sorted from blood, collected at approximately week 56, from a patient treated with tofacitinib. The chain employs TRBV5-6 and TRBJ2-7; the D gene is possibly TRBD2 (6 bases). DNA of the CDR3: TGTGCCAGCAGTTCTGGCCCTACGGGGGCCTACGAGCAGTACTTC. Translated, it gives CASSSGPTGAYEQYF.